This T cell receptor beta chain was obtained from a study of blood T cell repertoires in COVID-19. Looking at the study overall: The analysed material was cDNA or gDNA that came from T cells, B-cell-depleted T cells, or PBMCs.

CDR1 and CDR2 from the germline V gene are MGHRA and YSYEKL. V was clipped by 1 base and J by 7 bases, with 10 bases between them. The CDR3 consists of 13 residues. Sequencing used immunoSEQ multiplex PCR; TCRdb keeps in-frame clones, though not all of them. Of under 200,000 clones listed, over 80% are singletons. Sequenced: PBMCs or T cells enriched from blood (not recorded which). The rearrangement links TRBV4-1 to TRBJ1-2; a possible D gene is TRBD1 (5 bases). The sequence derives from a woman aged 25 to 45 who had been exposed to COVID-19. CDR3 region: CASSQGREVGYTF. For the CDR3, the DNA is TGCGCCAGCAGCCAAGGCAGGGAGGTTGGCTACACCTTC.